This T cell receptor (beta chain) was recorded in a study of blood T cell repertoires in COVID-19. This CDR3 is 12 amino acids long. The germline V gene has CDR1 LNHDA and CDR2 SQIVND (reference sequence). The V end lost 5 bases, the J end lost 8 bases, and 10 bases lay between the germline ends. This clone was observed a few times. The table came from immunoSEQ multiplex PCR; TCRdb's copy has only in-frame clones and leaves some out. The table lists 180,000 or so clones, 81% of them singletons. The sequence came from a woman in her forties with COVID-19, enrolled during active disease. The rearrangement joins TRBV19 to TRBJ2-1; TRBD2 might be the D (6 bases). Sequencing was done on a sample of peripheral blood. The CDR3 sequence: CASSPPGDEQFF. In nucleotides, the CDR3 is TGTGCCAGTAGTCCTCCGGGGGATGAGCAGTTCTTC.